This entry concerns a single TCR beta chain. Its specificity is not known. From the germline J gene comes the end of the CDR3, since the read stops 3 residues before it. The data stem from a study of T cells in women clearing cervical HPV infection. Study summary: Cases' blood sampling followed lesion detection by median roughly 150 days (90 to 200). Study observations and caveats: CIN3+ cases had significantly higher TCR repertoire richness than controls, but evenness did not differ.

Generated by immunoSEQ multiplex PCR, the TCRdb table keeps only in-frame clones and is missing some. The sample has under 40,000 clones. Each participant carried one incident cervical HPV16 infection only. V shed 8 bases and J shed 0 bases, with 11 bases lying between them. Looked up from germline, CDR1 is SGHRS and CDR2 is YFSETQ. The CDR3 covers 13 residues. Sample: blood buffy coat. The receptor was isolated from a woman aged 18 to 69 with a cervical HPV16 infection that either progressed to CIN3+ or cleared (not recorded which). V is TRBV5-1 and J is TRBJ1-2; maybe TRBD1 (6 bases). Incomplete CDR3 DNA: TGCGCCAGTCGGACAGACTCTAACTATGGC. Encoded protein: CASRTDSNYG. The full-length CDR3 reads as CASRTDSNYGYTF. The variable domain in full, completed from reference TRBV5-1 and TRBJ1-2, reads KAGVTQTPRYLIKTRGQQVTLSCSPISGHRSVSWYQQTPGQGLQFLFEYFSETQRNKGNFPGRFSGRQFSNSRSEMNVSTLELGDSALYLCASRTDSNYGYTFGSGTRLTVV.